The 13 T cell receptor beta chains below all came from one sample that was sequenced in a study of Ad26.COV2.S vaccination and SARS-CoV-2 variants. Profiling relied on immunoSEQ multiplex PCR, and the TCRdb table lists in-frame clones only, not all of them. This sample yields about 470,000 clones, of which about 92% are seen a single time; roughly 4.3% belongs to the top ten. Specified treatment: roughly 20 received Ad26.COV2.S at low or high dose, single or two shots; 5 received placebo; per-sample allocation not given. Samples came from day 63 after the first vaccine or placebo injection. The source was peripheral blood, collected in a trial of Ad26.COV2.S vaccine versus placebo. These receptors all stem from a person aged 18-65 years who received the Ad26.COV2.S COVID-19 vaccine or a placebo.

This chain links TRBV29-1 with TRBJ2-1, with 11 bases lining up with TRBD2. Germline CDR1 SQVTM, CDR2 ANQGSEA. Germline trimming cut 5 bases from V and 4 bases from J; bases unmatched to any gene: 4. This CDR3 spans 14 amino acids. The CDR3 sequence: CSVTGTSGYNEQFF. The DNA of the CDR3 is TGCAGCGTTACCGGGACTAGCGGATACAATGAGCAGTTCTTC.

DNA for the CDR3: TGTGCCAGCAGCTTAGGTTCGAACAATGAGCAGTTCTTC. It codes for CASSLGSNNEQFF. V is TRBV11-3 and J is TRBJ2-1; D gene uncertain. The CDR3 totals 13 residues. CDR1 is SGHNT and CDR2 is YENEEA in the germline V gene. Trimming cost V 1 base and J 5 bases, with 6 bases left between them. Complete variable domain (other parts from reference TRBV11-3 and TRBJ2-1): EAGVVQSPRYKIIEKKQPVAFWCNPISGHNTLYWYLQNLGQGPELLIRYENEEAVDDSQLPKDRFSAERLKGVDSTLKIQPAELGDSAVYLCASSLGSNNEQFFGPGTRLTVL.

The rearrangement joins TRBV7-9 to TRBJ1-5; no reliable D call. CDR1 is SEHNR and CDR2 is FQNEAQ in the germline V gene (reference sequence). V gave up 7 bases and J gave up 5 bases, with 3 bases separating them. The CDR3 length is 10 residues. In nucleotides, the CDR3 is TGTGCCAGCAAACATCAGCCCCAGCATTTT. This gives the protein CASKHQPQHF.

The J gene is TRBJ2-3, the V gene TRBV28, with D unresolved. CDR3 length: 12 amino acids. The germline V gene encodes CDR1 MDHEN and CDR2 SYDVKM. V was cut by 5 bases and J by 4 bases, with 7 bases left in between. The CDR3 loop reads CASSIPADTQYF. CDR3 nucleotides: TGTGCCAGCAGTATCCCGGCAGATACGCAGTATTTT.

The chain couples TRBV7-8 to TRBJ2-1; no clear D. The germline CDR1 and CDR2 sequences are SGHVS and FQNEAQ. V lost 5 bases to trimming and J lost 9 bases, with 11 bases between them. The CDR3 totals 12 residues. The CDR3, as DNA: TGTGCCAGCAGCAGAGATGCGTTTGAGCAGTTCTTC. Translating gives CASSRDAFEQFF.

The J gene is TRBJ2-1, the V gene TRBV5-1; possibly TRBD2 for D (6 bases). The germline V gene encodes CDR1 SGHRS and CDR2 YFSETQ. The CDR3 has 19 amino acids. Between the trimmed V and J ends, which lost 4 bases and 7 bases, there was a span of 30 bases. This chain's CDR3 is CASSPFWLEEGRNKNEQFF. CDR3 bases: TGCGCCAGCAGCCCTTTTTGGCTAGAGGAGGGCCGTAACAAAAATGAGCAGTTCTTC.

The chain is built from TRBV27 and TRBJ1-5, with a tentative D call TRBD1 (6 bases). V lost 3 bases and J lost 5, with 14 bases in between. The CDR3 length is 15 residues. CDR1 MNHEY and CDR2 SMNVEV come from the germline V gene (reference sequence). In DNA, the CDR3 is TGTGCCAGCAGTTTTCGGGGAGGGGGATATCAGCCCCAGCATTTT. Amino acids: CASSFRGGGYQPQHF.

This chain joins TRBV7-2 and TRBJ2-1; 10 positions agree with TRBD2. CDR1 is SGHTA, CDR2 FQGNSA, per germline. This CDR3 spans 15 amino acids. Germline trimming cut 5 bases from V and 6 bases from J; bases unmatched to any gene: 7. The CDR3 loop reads CASSPGIAGGNEQFF. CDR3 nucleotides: TGTGCCAGCAGCCCCGGGATAGCGGGAGGCAATGAGCAGTTCTTC.

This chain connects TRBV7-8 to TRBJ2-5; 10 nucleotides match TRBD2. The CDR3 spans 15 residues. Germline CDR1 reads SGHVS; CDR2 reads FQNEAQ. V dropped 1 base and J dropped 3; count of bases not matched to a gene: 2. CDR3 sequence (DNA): TGTGCCAGCAGCTTAGGGACTAGCGGAGAAGAGACCCAGTACTTC. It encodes CASSLGTSGEETQYF.

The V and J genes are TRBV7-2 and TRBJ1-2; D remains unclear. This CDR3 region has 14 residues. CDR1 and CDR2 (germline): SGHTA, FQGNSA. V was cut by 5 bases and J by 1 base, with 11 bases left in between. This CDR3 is CASSRRPDNYGYTF. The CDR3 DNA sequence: TGTGCCAGCAGCCGCCGGCCGGATAACTATGGCTACACCTTC.

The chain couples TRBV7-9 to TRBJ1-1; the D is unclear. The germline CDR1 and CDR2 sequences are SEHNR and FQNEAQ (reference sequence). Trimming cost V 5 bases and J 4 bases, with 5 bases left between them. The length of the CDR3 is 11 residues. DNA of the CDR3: TGTGCCAGCAGCCCCTCCACTGAAGCTTTCTTT. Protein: CASSPSTEAFF.

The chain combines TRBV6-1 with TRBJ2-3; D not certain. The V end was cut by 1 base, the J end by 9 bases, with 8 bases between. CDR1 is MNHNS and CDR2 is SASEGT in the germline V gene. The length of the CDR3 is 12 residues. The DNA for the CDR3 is TGTGCCAGCAGTGAAGGGAGTATCACGCAGTATTTT. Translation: CASSEGSITQYF.

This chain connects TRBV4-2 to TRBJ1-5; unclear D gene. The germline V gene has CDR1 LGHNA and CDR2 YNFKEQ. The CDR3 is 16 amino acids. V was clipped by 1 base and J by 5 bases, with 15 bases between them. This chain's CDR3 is CASSQVSAGRDQPQHF. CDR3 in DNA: TGTGCCAGCAGCCAAGTGTCCGCGGGTAGGGATCAGCCCCAGCATTTT.